This T cell receptor beta chain was obtained from a study of T-cell memory formation after mild COVID-19. Across the whole study: TCR clusters showed largely donor specificity. Overall study findings and caveats: Contracting clones from day 15 to 85 showed balanced CD4/CD8; later expanders favored CD4+. That cross-reactive memory joined was suggested by some responding clones appearing in pre-infection memory.

The table lists this clonotype with a few counts. What it binds is not known. There are 16 residues in the CDR3. Germline lookup yields CDR1 MNHNY and CDR2 SVGAGI (reference sequence). J was trimmed by 5 bases and V by 6 bases; bases with no gene match: 14. TCR alpha and TCR beta cDNA libraries with sample barcodes and UMIs came from 5'RACE using constant-segment primers. TCRdb redid the calling of the 5' RACE reads with MiXCR, one entry per CDR3 protein. This table holds 350,000 to 500,000 distinct CDR3 sequences, about 25% found once. This TCR came from an adult woman who had mild COVID-19 (a few samples of this study predate the infection). Cell type and time point are not known. Sequenced material: PBMCs or a T cell subset sorted from them (not recorded which). The genes are TRBV6-6 and TRBJ2-3; 7 nucleotides match TRBD1. The CDR3 protein is CASRPPGTERRDTQYF. As DNA, the CDR3 is TGTGCCAGCAGACCCCCCGGGACAGAAAGGCGAGATACGCAGTATTTT.